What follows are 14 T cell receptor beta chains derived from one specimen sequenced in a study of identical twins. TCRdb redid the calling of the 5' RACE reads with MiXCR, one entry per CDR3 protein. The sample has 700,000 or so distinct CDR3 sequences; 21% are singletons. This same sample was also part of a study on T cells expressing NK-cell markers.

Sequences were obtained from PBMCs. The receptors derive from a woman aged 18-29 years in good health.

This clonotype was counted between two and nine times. The CDR3: CASSPSGSEYEQYF. In DNA, the CDR3 is TGTGCCAGCAGCCCTAGCGGGAGTGAATACGAGCAGTACTTC. This rearrangement joins TRBV11-3 to TRBJ2-7; 10 nucleotides line up with TRBD2. CDR1 and CDR2 (germline): SGHNT, YENEEA. Trimming took 5 bases from V and 4 from J; bases not matched to a gene: 5. The CDR3 sequence is 14 residues long.

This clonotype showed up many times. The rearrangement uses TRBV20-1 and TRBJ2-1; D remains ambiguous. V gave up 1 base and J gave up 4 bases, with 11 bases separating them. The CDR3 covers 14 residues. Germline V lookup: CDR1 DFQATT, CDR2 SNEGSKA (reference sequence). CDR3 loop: CSARAGGRYNEQFF. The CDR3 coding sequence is TGCAGTGCTAGAGCTGGTGGGCGTTACAATGAGCAGTTCTTC.

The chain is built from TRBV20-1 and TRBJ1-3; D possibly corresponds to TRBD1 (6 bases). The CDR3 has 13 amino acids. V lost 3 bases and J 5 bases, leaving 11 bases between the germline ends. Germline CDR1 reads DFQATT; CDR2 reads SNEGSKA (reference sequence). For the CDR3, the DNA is TGCAGTGCTAGGGACAGCGATCGAAACACCATATATTTT. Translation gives CSARDSDRNTIYF.

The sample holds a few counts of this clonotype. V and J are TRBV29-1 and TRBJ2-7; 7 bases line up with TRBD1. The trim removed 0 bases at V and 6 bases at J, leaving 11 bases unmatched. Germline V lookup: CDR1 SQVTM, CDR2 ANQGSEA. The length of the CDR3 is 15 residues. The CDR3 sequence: CSVEDKNRGMGEQYF. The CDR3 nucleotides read TGCAGCGTTGAAGATAAGAACAGGGGCATGGGCGAGCAGTACTTC.

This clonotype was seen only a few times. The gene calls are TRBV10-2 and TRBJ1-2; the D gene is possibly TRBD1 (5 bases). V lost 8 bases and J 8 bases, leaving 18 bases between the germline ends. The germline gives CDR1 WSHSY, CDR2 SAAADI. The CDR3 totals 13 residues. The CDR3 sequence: CASGGVRVGGYTF. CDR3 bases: TGCGCCAGCGGCGGAGTCAGGGTTGGGGGCTACACCTTC.

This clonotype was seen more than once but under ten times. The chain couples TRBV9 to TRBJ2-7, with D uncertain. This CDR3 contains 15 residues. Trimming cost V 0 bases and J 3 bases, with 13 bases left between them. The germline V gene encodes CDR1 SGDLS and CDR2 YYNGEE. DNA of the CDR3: TGTGCCAGCAGCGTAGCGCCCTCGGATAACTACGAGCAGTACTTC. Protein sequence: CASSVAPSDNYEQYF.

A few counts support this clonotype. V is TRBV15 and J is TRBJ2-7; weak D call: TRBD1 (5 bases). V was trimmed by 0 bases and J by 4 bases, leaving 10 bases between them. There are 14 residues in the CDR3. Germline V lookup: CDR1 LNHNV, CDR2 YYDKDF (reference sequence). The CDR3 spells CATSRESGAYEQYF. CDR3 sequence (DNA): TGTGCCACCAGCAGAGAGAGTGGGGCTTACGAGCAGTACTTC.

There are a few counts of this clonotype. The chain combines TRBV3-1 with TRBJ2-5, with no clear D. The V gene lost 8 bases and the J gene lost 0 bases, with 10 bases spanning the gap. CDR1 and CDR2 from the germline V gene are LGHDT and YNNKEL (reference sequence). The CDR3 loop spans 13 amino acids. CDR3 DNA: TGTGCCAGCCTCTTACAAAACCAAGAGACCCAGTACTTC. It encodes CASLLQNQETQYF.

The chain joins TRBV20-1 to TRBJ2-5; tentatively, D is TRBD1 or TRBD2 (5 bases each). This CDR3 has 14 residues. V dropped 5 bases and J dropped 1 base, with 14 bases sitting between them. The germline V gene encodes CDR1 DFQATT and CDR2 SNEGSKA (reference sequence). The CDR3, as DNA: TGCAGTGCTCGGCCCTACGGGGCCCAAGAGACCCAGTACTTC. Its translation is CSARPYGAQETQYF.

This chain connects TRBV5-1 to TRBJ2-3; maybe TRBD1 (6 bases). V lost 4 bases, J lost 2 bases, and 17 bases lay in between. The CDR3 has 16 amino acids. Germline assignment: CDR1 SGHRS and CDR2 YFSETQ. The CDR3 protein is CASSLGQRNPTDTQYF. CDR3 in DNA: TGCGCCAGCAGCCTCGGACAGCGGAACCCCACAGATACGCAGTATTTT.

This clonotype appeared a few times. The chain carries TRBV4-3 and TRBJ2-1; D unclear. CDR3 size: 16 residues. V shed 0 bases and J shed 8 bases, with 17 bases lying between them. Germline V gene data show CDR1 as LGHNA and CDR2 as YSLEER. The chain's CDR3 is CASSQDLGTARHEQFF. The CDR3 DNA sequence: TGCGCCAGCAGCCAAGATCTAGGAACTGCTAGGCATGAGCAGTTCTTC.

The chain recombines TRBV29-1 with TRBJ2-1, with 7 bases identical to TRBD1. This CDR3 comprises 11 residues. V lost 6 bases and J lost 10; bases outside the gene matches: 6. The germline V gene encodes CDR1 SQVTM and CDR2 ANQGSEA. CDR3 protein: CSVETGKEQFF. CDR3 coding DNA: TGCAGCGTAGAGACAGGGAAGGAGCAGTTCTTC.

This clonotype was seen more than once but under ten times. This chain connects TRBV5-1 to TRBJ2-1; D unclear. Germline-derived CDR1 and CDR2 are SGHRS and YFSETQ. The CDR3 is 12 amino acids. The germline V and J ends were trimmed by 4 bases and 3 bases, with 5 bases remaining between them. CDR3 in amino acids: CASSMDYNEQFF. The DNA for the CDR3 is TGCGCCAGCAGCATGGACTACAATGAGCAGTTCTTC.

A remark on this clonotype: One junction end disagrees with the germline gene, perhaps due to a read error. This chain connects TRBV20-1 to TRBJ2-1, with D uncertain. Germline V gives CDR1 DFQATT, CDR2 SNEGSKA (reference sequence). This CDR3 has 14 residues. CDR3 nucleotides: TGCTGTGCTAGTCTAGGTACCCGGGTGAATGAGCAGTTCTTC. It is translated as CCASLGTRVNEQFF.